Here is one TCR beta chain with its context. No antigen is known for it. With 2 bases removed from V and 5 bases from J, the gap between germline ends came to 10 bases. The germline gives CDR1 LGHNA, CDR2 YNFKEQ. The CDR3 has 13 residues. TCRdb recomputed calls from the RT-PCR reads with MiXCR, one row per CDR3 protein. Among roughly 630,000 distinct CDR3 sequences listed, around 15% were seen once. This specimen comes from a study of response to subunit inactivated influenza vaccine. Points from the study as a whole: Authors suggested that a seasonal influenza vaccination recruits few new T cells each time.

The rearrangement uses TRBV4-2 and TRBJ2-7; possibly TRBD1 for D (5 bases). This clonotype originated in a man aged 45-65 years who received an inactivated influenza vaccine. The sequencing used PBMCs from blood, collected about 14 days before vaccination. CDR3 in amino acids: CASSQTTVDEQYF. Here the CDR3 DNA reads TGTGCCAGCAGCCAAACGACAGTAGACGAGCAGTACTTC.